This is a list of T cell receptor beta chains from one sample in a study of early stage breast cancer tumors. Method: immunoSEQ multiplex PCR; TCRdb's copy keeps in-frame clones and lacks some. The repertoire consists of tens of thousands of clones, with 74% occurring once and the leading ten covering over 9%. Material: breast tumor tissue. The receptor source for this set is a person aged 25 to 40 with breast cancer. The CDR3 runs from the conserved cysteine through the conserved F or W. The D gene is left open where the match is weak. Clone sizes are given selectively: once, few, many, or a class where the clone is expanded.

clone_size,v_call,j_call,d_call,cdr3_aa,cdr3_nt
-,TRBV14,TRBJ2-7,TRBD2,CASSYRLAGVSYEQYF,TGTGCCAGCAGCTACAGACTAGCGGGGGTCTCCTACGAGCAGTACTTC
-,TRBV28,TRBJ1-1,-,CASSFSPGGTEAFF,TGTGCCAGCAGTTTTTCCCCGGGGGGCACTGAAGCTTTCTTT
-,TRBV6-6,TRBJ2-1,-,CASSYSLQDGSNEQFF,TGTGCCAGCAGTTACTCGCTTCAAGACGGCAGCAATGAGCAGTTCTTC
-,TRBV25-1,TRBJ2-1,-,CASSGHTDSYNEQFF,TGTGCCAGCAGTGGTCATACCGACTCCTACAATGAGCAGTTCTTC
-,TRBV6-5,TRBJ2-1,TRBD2,CASSSGTSGSVNEQFF,TGTGCCAGCAGTTCCGGGACTAGCGGGAGTGTCAATGAGCAGTTCTTC
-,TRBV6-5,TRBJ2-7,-,CASKRWDTPYEQYF,TGTGCCAGTAAAAGGTGGGACACTCCCTACGAGCAGTACTTC
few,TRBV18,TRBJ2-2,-,CASSPGGSNTGELFF,TGTGCCAGCTCACCAGGGGGTTCGAACACCGGGGAGCTGTTTTTT
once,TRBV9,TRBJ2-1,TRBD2,CASSVGLAGGVYEQFF,TGTGCCAGCAGCGTAGGACTAGCGGGAGGAGTCTATGAGCAGTTCTTC
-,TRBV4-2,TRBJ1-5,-,CASSQDRNQPQHF,TGTGCCAGCAGCCAAGATCGAAATCAGCCCCAGCATTTT
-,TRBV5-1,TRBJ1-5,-,CASSVGQGDGQPQHF,TGCGCCAGCAGCGTGGGACAAGGAGACGGTCAGCCCCAGCATTTT
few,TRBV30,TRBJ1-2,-,CAWSLLYGYTF,TGTGCCTGGAGCCTCCTCTATGGCTACACCTTC
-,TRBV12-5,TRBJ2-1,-,CASGLNPRAQRGNEQFF,TGTGCTAGTGGTTTAAACCCTAGAGCCCAAAGGGGCAATGAGCAGTTCTTC
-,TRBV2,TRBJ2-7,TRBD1,CASSPRQGSYEQYF,TGTGCCAGCAGCCCCCGACAGGGCTCCTACGAGCAGTACTTC
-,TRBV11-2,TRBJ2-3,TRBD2,CASSSRGLAGDDGTQYF,TGTGCCAGCAGCTCGCGGGGACTAGCGGGAGATGATGGTACGCAGTATTTT
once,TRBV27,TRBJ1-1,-,CASSLFPRNTEAFF,TGTGCCAGCAGTTTATTCCCCAGAAACACTGAAGCTTTCTTT
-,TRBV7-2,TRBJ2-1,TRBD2,CASSRTSGSRSSYNEQFF,TGTGCCAGCAGCCGGACTAGCGGGAGTAGAAGCTCCTACAATGAGCAGTTCTTC
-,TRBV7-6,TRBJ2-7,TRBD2,CASSLETSGRPQGSYEQYF,TGTGCCAGCAGCTTAGAGACTAGCGGGAGGCCACAGGGGAGCTACGAGCAGTACTTC
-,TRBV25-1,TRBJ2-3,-,CASSSEGAPPDTQYF,TGTGCCAGCAGTTCAGAGGGAGCTCCCCCAGATACGCAGTATTTT
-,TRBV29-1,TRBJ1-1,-,CSVEGPGRSTEAFF,TGCAGCGTTGAAGGGCCAGGGAGGAGTACTGAAGCTTTCTTT
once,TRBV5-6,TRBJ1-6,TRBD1,CASSTPRTGSRNSPLHF,TGTGCCAGCAGCACACCACGGACAGGGAGTCGGAATTCACCCCTCCACTTT
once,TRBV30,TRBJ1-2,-,CAWSLGASYGYTF,TGTGCCTGGAGTCTAGGGGCCAGCTATGGCTACACCTTC
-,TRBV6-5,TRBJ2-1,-,CAKHAGSHYNEQFF,TGTGCCAAACACGCGGGATCCCACTACAATGAGCAGTTCTTC
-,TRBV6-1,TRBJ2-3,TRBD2,CASSAGGSGDTQYF,TGTGCCAGCAGTGCGGGGGGGTCCGGAGATACGCAGTATTTT
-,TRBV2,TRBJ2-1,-,CASSEFGSSYNEQFF,TGTGCCAGCAGTGAATTCGGCAGCTCCTACAATGAGCAGTTCTTC
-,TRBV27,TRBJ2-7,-,CASSLGLLYEQYF,TGTGCCAGCAGCTTGGGACTGCTATACGAGCAGTACTTC
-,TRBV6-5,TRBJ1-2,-,CASSSWAGLGGYTF,TGTGCCAGCAGTTCCTGGGCAGGCCTGGGGGGCTACACCTTC